The clone carrying this T cell receptor beta chain appeared many times. The antigen is undetermined. Noted time point: persistent/refractory GD, antithyroid drugs over 5 years with positive TRAb. RNA from PBMCs was the source of the TCR library. The CDR3 runs 14 residues. V was trimmed by 2 bases and J by 4 bases, leaving 11 bases between them. The V gene's germline CDR1 is MDHEN and CDR2 SYDVKM. The data were taken from a study of regulatory T cells in long-lasting Graves disease. Study-wide results and limits: Newly diagnosed patients had higher TCR diversity than persistent Graves' patients did. Favoring TRBV28, TRBJ1-2 and TRBJ2-5 was a feature seen in persistent disease. New patients shared about a thousand public clonotypes, fewer than the approximately 2,500 shared by persistent patients.

Arm-PCR of CDR3 regions and iRepertoire HTBI primers were the basis on which TCR beta libraries were built. TCRdb used MiXCR to reprocess the multiplex PCR reads, holding one entry per CDR3 protein. The sample consists of about half a million distinct CDR3 sequences, approximately 23% of them appearing once. The sequence derives from a female donor with Graves disease. This specimen consisted of peripheral blood mononuclear cells (PBMCs), obtained when the disease was refractory, from a patient treated with antithyroid drugs. This sequence joins TRBV28 and TRBJ2-5; D unclear. The CDR3 DNA sequence: TGTGCCAGCAGTTTACCCCCGCAAGGAGAGACCCAGTACTTC. Protein product: CASSLPPQGETQYF.